This paragraph covers one T cell receptor beta chain sequence. The sample belongs to a study of T cell changes during pregnancy in multiple sclerosis. This table comes from immunoSEQ multiplex PCR, and its TCRdb copy is limited to in-frame clones, with some not included. The sample has about 79,000 clones; about 89% are singletons. The TCR was taken from a female donor with multiple sclerosis, enrolled in a pregnancy study. The source material was CD4+ T cells from peripheral blood mononuclear cells, sampled in the second trimester of pregnancy.

Here the CDR3 DNA reads TGTGCCAGCAGCCAGAGACTAGCGGGAGTTAACACAGATACGCAGTATTTT. Its translation is CASSQRLAGVNTDTQYF. The chain joins TRBV28 to TRBJ2-3, with 12 bases lining up with TRBD2. With V trimmed by 6 bases and J by 2 bases, 9 bases remained unmatched. The CDR3 is 17 residues long. In germline, CDR1 is MDHEN, CDR2 SYDVKM.